This is a list of T cell receptor beta chains from one sample in a study of blood T cell repertoires in COVID-19. Data came from immunoSEQ multiplex PCR; TCRdb stores just in-frame clones and leaves some out. Among 300,000 to 350,000 clones listed, approximately 87% were seen once. The sequencing sample was made of peripheral blood. These receptor sequences come from a woman aged 25-40 years with COVID-19, enrolled during active disease. Each CDR3 is given with its conserved first and last residue. A D gene is named only where the DNA matches it firmly. Clone size appears in some rows only: once, few, many, or a class for an expanded clone.

abundance: -
v_gene: TRBV7-2
d_gene: -
j_gene: TRBJ1-5
CDR3nt: TGTGCCAGCAGCTTAGTTCAGGGGTTGAATCAGCCCCAGCATTTT
CDR3aa: CASSLVQGLNQPQHF

abundance: -
v_gene: TRBV9
d_gene: -
j_gene: TRBJ1-4
CDR3nt: TGTGCCAGCAGCGTAGGTCGGAGAGGGATAGCGGCTAATGAAAAACTGTTTTTT
CDR3aa: CASSVGRRGIAANEKLFF

abundance: -
v_gene: TRBV23-1
d_gene: -
j_gene: TRBJ2-7
CDR3nt: TGCGCCAGCAGTAGAGGCTGCACCTACGAGCAGTACTTC
CDR3aa: CASSRGCTYEQYF

abundance: -
v_gene: TRBV19
d_gene: -
j_gene: TRBJ2-1
CDR3nt: TGTGCCAGTATGCGGGGAGAGAGCTCCTACAATGAGCAGTTCTTC
CDR3aa: CASMRGESSYNEQFF

abundance: -
v_gene: TRBV27
d_gene: -
j_gene: TRBJ2-7
CDR3nt: TGTGCCAGCAGGGACTCTACGGTAGCCGAGCAGTACTTC
CDR3aa: CASRDSTVAEQYF

abundance: -
v_gene: TRBV13
d_gene: TRBD2
j_gene: TRBJ2-7
CDR3nt: TGTGCCAGCAGCCCATATCCTATCTCGCGGGAGGGCCTATCCTACGAGCAGTACTTC
CDR3aa: CASSPYPISREGLSYEQYF

abundance: -
v_gene: TRBV7-6
d_gene: TRBD2
j_gene: TRBJ2-2
CDR3nt: TGTGCCAGCAGCTTTCGAGGGAGGGGAGCCTTCACCGGGGAGCTGTTTTTT
CDR3aa: CASSFRGRGAFTGELFF

abundance: -
v_gene: TRBV19
d_gene: -
j_gene: TRBJ1-5
CDR3nt: TGTGCCAGTAGTAAAGGCAGGGATCAGCCCCAGCATTTT
CDR3aa: CASSKGRDQPQHF

abundance: -
v_gene: TRBV10-1
d_gene: TRBD2
j_gene: TRBJ2-1
CDR3nt: TGCGCCAGCAGTGAGTCGACGATAGCGGGAGTTGAGCAGTTCTTC
CDR3aa: CASSESTIAGVEQFF

abundance: -
v_gene: TRBV28
d_gene: TRBD1
j_gene: TRBJ1-3
CDR3nt: TGTGCCAGCAGTTTTGGGGACAGGAAAATGAGAAACACCATATATTTT
CDR3aa: CASSFGDRKMRNTIYF

abundance: -
v_gene: TRBV18
d_gene: TRBD1
j_gene: TRBJ1-4
CDR3nt: TGTGCCAGCTCAGGGACAGGGCCGGCAACTAATGAAAAACTGTTTTTT
CDR3aa: CASSGTGPATNEKLFF

abundance: -
v_gene: TRBV29-1
d_gene: -
j_gene: TRBJ1-4
CDR3nt: TGCAGCGTTGGTTGGCAGGGTAGTGAAAAACTGTTTTTT
CDR3aa: CSVGWQGSEKLFF

abundance: -
v_gene: TRBV7-9
d_gene: TRBD2
j_gene: TRBJ2-1
CDR3nt: TGTGCCAGCAGCTTAGCAGGACTAGCGGGAGGTCACAATGAGCAGTTCTTC
CDR3aa: CASSLAGLAGGHNEQFF

abundance: -
v_gene: TRBV7-2
d_gene: TRBD1
j_gene: TRBJ2-7
CDR3nt: TGTGCCAGCAGCTTAGGGACAGGGATCTCCTACGAGCAGTACTTC
CDR3aa: CASSLGTGISYEQYF

abundance: once
v_gene: TRBV6-4
d_gene: TRBD2
j_gene: TRBJ2-1
CDR3nt: TGTGCCAGCACCGCTCTAGCGGGAGGGATCAATGAGCAGTTCTTC
CDR3aa: CASTALAGGINEQFF